The T cell receptor beta chain described here comes from a study of early T cells in non-severe SARS-CoV-2 infection. TCRdb re-analysed the 5' RACE reads in MiXCR, keeping a single row per CDR3 protein. This table has about 87,000 distinct CDR3 sequences, approximately 15% appearing once. This TCR was recovered from an adult who was a healthcare worker with PCR-confirmed SARS-CoV-2 infection or an uninfected control (not recorded which). The sample taken for sequencing was whole blood.

The CDR3 bases are TGCAGCGGGGGACAGGGTAATGGCGAGCAGTACTTC. Its protein product is CSGGQGNGEQYF. The chain uses TRBV29-1 and TRBJ2-7, with 9 bases aligning to TRBD1. CDR1 is SQVTM, CDR2 ANQGSEA, per germline. J lost 6 bases, V lost 7 bases, and 7 bases had no gene match. The CDR3 is 12 residues long.